This TCR beta chain was obtained from a study of cytomegalovirus exposure and HLA in healthy donors. On this clone: Its antigen is as yet unknown.

General observations from the study: A later look showed TCR association rates differing by HLA locus, highest for DRB1 and lowest for HLA-C. TCR beta sequences reportedly predicted the HLA-A and HLA-B alleles of most subjects accurately.

CDR1 and CDR2 (germline): SGHRS, YFSETQ. The V end lost 2 bases, the J end lost 0 bases, and 8 bases lay between the germline ends. The CDR3 extends over 15 amino acids. PCR primers comprised 60 Vbeta and 13 Jbeta primers. The assay was immunoSEQ multiplex PCR, and TCRdb's table has in-frame clones only and misses some. The sample has approximately 200,000 clones, 85% seen once. It was healthy bone marrow donors who served as donors. This TCR derives from a woman between 45 and 65 years old in good health and CMV-seronegative. The chain carries TRBV5-1 and TRBJ2-2, with D perhaps TRBD2 (5 bases). The sample comprised PBMCs. The CDR3 sequence: CASSFDGTNTGELFF. In DNA form, the CDR3 reads TGCGCCAGCAGCTTTGACGGGACGAACACCGGGGAGCTGTTTTTT.